This TCR beta chain appears in the sequencing data of a study of blood T cell repertoires in COVID-19. Turning to the study itself: PBMCs, B-cell-depleted T cells, or T cells were the source of the cDNA or gDNA that made up the material.

Enrollees, about 18 to 90 years old, lived in 24 US areas. For recovered donors of Cohort 3, there were two negative PCRs, clearance, or symptom resolution. This CDR3 region has 13 residues. The germline V gene encodes CDR1 SQVTM and CDR2 ANQGSEA. With 7 bases clipped from V and 5 bases from J, the junction kept 7 bases outside the gene matches. Per the authors' pipeline: Reference gene primer amplification yielded estimated nucleated cell counts. Only in-frame clones appear in the TCRdb table, and some are missing; sequencing was by immunoSEQ multiplex PCR. The V and J calls and clone size are taken from that table; D and trimming were inferred from the DNA. The sample consists of about 160,000 clones, approximately 80% of them appearing once.

Sample: PBMCs or T cells enriched from blood (not recorded which). The chain joins TRBV29-1 to TRBJ2-5; 10 positions match TRBD1. This clonotype originated in a woman between 55 and 75 years old who had recovered from COVID-19. CDR3 residues: CSGTGTGEETQYF. In DNA form, the CDR3 reads TGCAGCGGGACCGGGACAGGGGAGGAGACCCAGTACTTC.